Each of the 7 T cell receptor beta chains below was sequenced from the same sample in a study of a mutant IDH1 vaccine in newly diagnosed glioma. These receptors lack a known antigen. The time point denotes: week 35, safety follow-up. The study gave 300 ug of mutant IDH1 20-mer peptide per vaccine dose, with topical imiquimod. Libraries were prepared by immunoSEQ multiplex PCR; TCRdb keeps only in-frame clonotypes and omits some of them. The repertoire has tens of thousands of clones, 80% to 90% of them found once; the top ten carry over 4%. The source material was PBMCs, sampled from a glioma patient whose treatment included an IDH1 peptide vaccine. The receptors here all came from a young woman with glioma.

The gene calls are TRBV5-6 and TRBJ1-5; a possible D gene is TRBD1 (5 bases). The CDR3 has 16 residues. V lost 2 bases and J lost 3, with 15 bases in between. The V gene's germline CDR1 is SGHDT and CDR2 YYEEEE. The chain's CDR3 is CASSLTVTGPNQPQHF. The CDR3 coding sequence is TGTGCCAGCAGCTTAACGGTCACAGGACCCAATCAGCCCCAGCATTTT. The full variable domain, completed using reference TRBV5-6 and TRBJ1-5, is DAGVTQSPTHLIKTRGQQVTLRCSPKSGHDTVSWYQQALGQGPQFIFQYYEEEERQRGNFPDRFSGHQFPNYSSELNVNALLLGDSALYLCASSLTVTGPNQPQHFGDGTRLSIL.

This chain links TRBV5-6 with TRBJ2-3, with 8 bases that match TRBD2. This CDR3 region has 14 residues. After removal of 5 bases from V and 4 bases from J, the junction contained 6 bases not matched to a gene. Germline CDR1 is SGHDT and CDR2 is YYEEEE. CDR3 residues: CASRERGMADTQYF. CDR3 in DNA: TGTGCCAGCAGAGAGCGGGGGATGGCAGATACGCAGTATTTT.

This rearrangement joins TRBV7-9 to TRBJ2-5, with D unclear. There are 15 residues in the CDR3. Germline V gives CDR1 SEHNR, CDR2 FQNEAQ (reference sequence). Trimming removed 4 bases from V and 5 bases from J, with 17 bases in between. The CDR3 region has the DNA TGTGCCAGCAGCTCTATGCCCTTGAGGATCGAGACCCAGTACTTC. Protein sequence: CASSSMPLRIETQYF.

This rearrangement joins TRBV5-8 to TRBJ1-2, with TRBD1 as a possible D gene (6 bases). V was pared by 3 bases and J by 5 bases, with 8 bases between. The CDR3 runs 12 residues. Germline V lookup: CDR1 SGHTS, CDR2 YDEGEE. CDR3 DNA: TGTGCCAGCAGCTCAGGACAGTATGGCTACACCTTC. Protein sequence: CASSSGQYGYTF.

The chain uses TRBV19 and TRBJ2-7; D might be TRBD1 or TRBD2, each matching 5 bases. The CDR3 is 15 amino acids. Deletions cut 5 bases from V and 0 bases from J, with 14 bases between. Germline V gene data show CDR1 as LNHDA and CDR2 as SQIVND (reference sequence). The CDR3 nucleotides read TGTGCCAGTAGTCTCACGAGGGGCCTCTCCTACGAGCAGTACTTC. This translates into CASSLTRGLSYEQYF.

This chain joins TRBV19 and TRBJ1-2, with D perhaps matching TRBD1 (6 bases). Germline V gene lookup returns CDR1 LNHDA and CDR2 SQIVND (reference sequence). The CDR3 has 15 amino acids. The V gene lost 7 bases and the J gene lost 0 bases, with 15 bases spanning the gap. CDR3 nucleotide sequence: TGTGCCAGTAACCTGGACGGGGGCGCTAACTATGGCTACACCTTC. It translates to CASNLDGGANYGYTF.

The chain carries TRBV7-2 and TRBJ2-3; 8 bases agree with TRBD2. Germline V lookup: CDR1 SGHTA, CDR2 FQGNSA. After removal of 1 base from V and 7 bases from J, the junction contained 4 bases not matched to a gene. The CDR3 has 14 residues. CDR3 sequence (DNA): TGTGCCAGCAGCTTAGTTGCGGGGGGTTATACGCAGTATTTT. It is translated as CASSLVAGGYTQYF. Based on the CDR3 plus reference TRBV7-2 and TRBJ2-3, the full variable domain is GAGVSQSPSNKVTEKGKDVELRCDPISGHTALYWYRQSLGQGLEFLIYFQGNSAPDKSGLPSDRFSAERTGGSVSTLTIQRTQQEDSAVYLCASSLVAGGYTQYFGPGTRLTVL.